What follows is one T cell receptor (beta chain) and its context. What antigen it recognizes has not been identified. Per-nucleotide qualities are absent, and no much larger clonotype sits a single base away. This record comes from a study of blood T cell repertoires in COVID-19 (dated by TCRdb to the early 2020s). Describing the broader study: Samples from collaborators originated in the United States, Italy and Spain and spanned both the acute and convalescent phases of COVID-19. Where available, HLA class I and class II types were obtained from metadata supplied by the sample provider rather than from assay-based typing. Samples were obtained from the ongoing ImmuneRACE study (first 160 participants) and from some 1,300 subjects provided by 6 global collaborators. The material from the prospective study consisted of cDNA or gDNA derived from T cells, B-cell-depleted T cells, or PBMCs. Deeply sampled blood TCRbeta repertoires from subjects exposed to, actively infected with, or recovered from COVID-19 were included in the dataset. The repertoires were released in a freely available public database meant as a resource for research on the immune response to SARS-CoV-2. Sample metadata almost always included a de-identified subject ID, COVID-19 status, age in years and sex. General conclusions and limits of the study: Clinical and demographic metadata were provided uncurated, with the amount varying by source and participant.

Whole blood was collected in K2EDTA tubes by collaborating institutions according to the institutions' own protocols. For TCRbeta analysis, collaborators shipped samples in one of three forms: frozen whole blood, isolated PBMCs, or DNA extracted from either of those sample types. The immunoSEQ Assay, a bias-controlled multiplex PCR, was used to amplify TCRbeta CDR3 regions from genomic DNA. The authors' analysis ran thus. Nucleated cell counts per sample were estimated from amplification of reference gene primers within the assay. To quantify the absolute abundance of each unique TCRbeta CDR3 rearrangement, sequence reads were collapsed and filtered. Productive Simpson clonality was computed per sample as the square root of Simpson's diversity index over productive rearrangements. In TCRdb, the immuneACCESS table is reduced to in-frame sequences with V and J assigned. These tables do not hold every clone; where another copy was compared, an unresolved V gene accounts for under half, and the others remain unexplained. V and J calls and clone size are given by that table; D and trimming were obtained from the DNA. The sample table lists approximately 230,000 clones, about four fifths of them with a count of one. The ten largest clonotypes hold roughly 10% of the sample.

According to the germline V gene, CDR1 reads SGHTA and CDR2 reads FQGNSA. The CDR3 holds 12 amino acids from the cysteine to the phenylalanine. Of the read, only the CDR3 DNA is kept; its 36 bases are in frame from base 1. V lost 0 bases and J lost 8 bases; the stretch between them is 5 bases long. Sequences were obtained from peripheral blood. This receptor was taken from a man of 80 years or more with acute or convalescent COVID-19. The receptor chain draws on TRBV7-2 and TRBJ2-4, with the D gene call left open. Here is the DNA: TGTGCCAGCAGCTTAGCAGACTACATTCAGTACTTC. Translated, it gives CASSLADYIQYF.